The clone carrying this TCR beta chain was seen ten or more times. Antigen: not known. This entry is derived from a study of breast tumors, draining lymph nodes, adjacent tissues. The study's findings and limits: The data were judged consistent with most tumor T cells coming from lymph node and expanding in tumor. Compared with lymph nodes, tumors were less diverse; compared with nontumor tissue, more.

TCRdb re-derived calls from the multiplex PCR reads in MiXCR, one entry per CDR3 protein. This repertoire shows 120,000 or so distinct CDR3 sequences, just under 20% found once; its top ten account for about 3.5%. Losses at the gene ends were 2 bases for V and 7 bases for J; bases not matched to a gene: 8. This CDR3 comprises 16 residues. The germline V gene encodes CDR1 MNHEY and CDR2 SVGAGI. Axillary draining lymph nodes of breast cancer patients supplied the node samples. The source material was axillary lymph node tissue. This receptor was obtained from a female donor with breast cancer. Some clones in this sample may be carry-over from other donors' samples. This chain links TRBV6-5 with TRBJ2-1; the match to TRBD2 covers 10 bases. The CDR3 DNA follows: TGTGCCAGCAGTTACGTGAGCGGGGGGGCGAGTAATGAGCAGTTCTTC. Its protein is CASSYVSGGASNEQFF.